The clone carrying this T cell receptor (beta chain) was seen at least ten times. Its target is unknown. This entry belongs to a study of T cells in Graves' hyperthyroidism and ophthalmopathy. Overall study findings and caveats: Blood also held most thyroid clonotypes expanded beyond 0.001.

Aged 18 to 65, the patients had hyperthyroidism that was newly diagnosed and had lasted under 2 months. Clinicians diagnosed patients from clinical symptoms, serum thyroxine and TRAb, thyroid ultrasound and orbital computed tomography. The PBMCs had their origin in 10 ml of fresh peripheral blood. RNA transcripts were the template for amplifying TCR beta CDR3 regions. TCR CDR3 regions were first amplified by RT-PCR with HTBI primers. One entry per CDR3 protein, called by TCRdb with MiXCR from the multiplex PCR reads. The table records some 770,000 distinct CDR3 sequences, about a sixth of them present only once. CDR3 size: 15 residues. The J segment lost 3 bases and the V segment lost 6 bases, leaving 6 bases of the junction unmatched. Germline V lookup: CDR1 MDHEN, CDR2 SYDVKM.

Sequencing input: blood. V gene TRBV28 combines with J gene TRBJ2-7, with TRBD2 matching over 12 bases. The TCR originated in a man younger than 35 with Graves' hyperthyroidism. The CDR3 reads CASRRTSGALYEQYF. The DNA of the CDR3 is TGTGCCAGCAGGAGGACTAGCGGGGCCCTCTACGAGCAGTACTTC.